Sequencing of this T cell receptor (beta chain) was carried out in a study of T cell responses to AZD1222 COVID-19 vaccine. Clones were sequenced by immunoSEQ multiplex PCR, and TCRdb holds only the in-frame ones, with some missing. Altogether some 150,000 clones are present, around 87% being singletons, with the ten largest covering roughly 4%. V lost 2 bases and J lost 5; bases outside the gene matches: 2. The CDR3 has 14 residues. Germline lookup yields CDR1 MNHEY and CDR2 SVGAGI. As concerns this clone: Its antigen remains unidentified.

General study results and limits: When two AZD1222 doses had been given, Spike-specific TCR breadth and depth rose.

The input for sequencing was peripheral blood, taken 28 days after the second AZD1222 dose. This sequence was found in an adult who received the AZD1222 COVID-19 vaccine. The V and J genes are TRBV6-5 and TRBJ1-2; 10 bases match TRBD1. CDR3 nucleotides: TGTGCCAGCAGTTACCCGGGACAGGGGTATGGCTACACCTTC. This encodes CASSYPGQGYGYTF.